One sample yielded the 18 T cell receptor beta chains listed below, sequenced in a study of early T cells in non-severe SARS-CoV-2 infection (dated by TCRdb to about 2021). Library generation was performed with 5' RACE. The sequencing machine was a NextSeq 500. In-frame beta chains were kept once TCRdb had trimmed the public reads at Q25 with fastp and called clones with MiXCR. Identical CDR3 protein sequences are pooled into one entry, listed with their most common genes and DNA. The sample table shows approximately 69,000 distinct CDR3 sequences, and 9.5% to 15% are seen once. Of the sample, roughly 2.5% is held by the ten largest clones. Material: whole blood, obtained at baseline. The origin of the receptors is an adult who was a healthcare worker with PCR-confirmed SARS-CoV-2 infection or an uninfected control (not recorded which).

This clonotype appeared a few times. The rearrangement links TRBV21-1 to TRBJ2-3; the table's TRBD1 call for D was not verified on the DNA. TRBV21-1 is tagged as a pseudogene. This CDR3 is built from 15 residues. The CDR3 loop is CASSRQGGSTDTQYF. The DNA for the CDR3 is TGTGCCAGCAGCAGGCAAGGGGGAAGCACAGATACGCAGTATTTT.

This clonotype was picked up a small number of times. This chain connects TRBV7-2 to TRBJ2-3; 10 bases align to TRBD2. V lost 5 bases, J lost 1 base, and 6 bases stayed unmatched. Germline loops: CDR1 SGHTA, CDR2 FQGNSA. The CDR3 has 16 amino acids. The CDR3 sequence is CASSTQGTSGTDTQYF. The DNA for the CDR3 is TGTGCCAGCAGCACCCAAGGGACTAGCGGCACAGATACGCAGTATTTT.

V and J are TRBV7-2 and TRBJ2-7; 15 bases align to TRBD2. Trimming removed 5 bases from V and 4 bases from J; junction bases left unmatched: 3. Germline V gene lookup returns CDR1 SGHTA and CDR2 FQGNSA. The CDR3 length is 15 residues. The CDR3 spells CASSPGLAGGYEQYF. The CDR3 DNA is TGTGCCAGCAGCCCGGGACTAGCGGGGGGTTACGAGCAGTACTTC.

This clonotype was seen at least ten times. This rearrangement joins TRBV27 to TRBJ1-2; TRBD1 matches 12 bases. The CDR3 sequence is 13 residues long. J was trimmed by 4 bases and V by 8 bases; bases with no gene match: 2. Germline CDR1 and CDR2: MNHEY and SMNVEV (reference sequence). CDR3 amino acids: CASGTGGIYGYTF. As DNA, the CDR3 is TGTGCCAGCGGGACAGGGGGCATCTATGGCTACACCTTC.

This chain links TRBV7-2 with TRBJ2-7, with D perhaps matching TRBD2 (5 bases). Germline CDR1 reads SGHTA; CDR2 reads FQGNSA. The CDR3 spans 17 residues. The V and J ends lost 5 bases and 3 bases respectively, with 23 bases between them. This chain's CDR3 is CASSPGIGSTKNYEQYF. CDR3 DNA sequence: TGTGCCAGCAGCCCGGGAATCGGGTCTACCAAAAACTACGAGCAGTACTTC.

In DNA form, the CDR3 reads TGTGCCAGCAGCCAAGTATACAGGGGAGGCAACACTGAAGCTTTCTTT. The encoded protein is CASSQVYRGGNTEAFF. The rearrangement uses TRBV3-1 and TRBJ1-1; 7 nucleotides align to TRBD1. The CDR3 is 16 amino acids. Germline V CDR1 and CDR2: LGHDT, YNNKEL (reference sequence). J gave up 2 bases and V 1 base, and 7 bases lay outside the gene matches.

In its sample, this clonotype was seen many times. V is TRBV19 and J is TRBJ2-1; 7 positions agree with TRBD2. The V gene's germline CDR1 is LNHDA and CDR2 SQIVND (reference sequence). The CDR3 length is 17 residues. V lost 3 bases to trimming and J lost 2 bases; unmatched junction nucleotides: 10. In DNA form, the CDR3 reads TGTGCCAGTAGTATTTCCCCAGCGGGGCCAGCCTACAATGAGCAGTTCTTC. Its protein product is CASSISPAGPAYNEQFF.

This clonotype occurred a few times. V and J are TRBV24-1 and TRBJ2-2; D remains ambiguous. V was shortened by 3 bases and J by 1 base, with 8 bases between the two germline ends. This CDR3 comprises 15 residues. Germline CDR1 is KGHDR and CDR2 is SFDVKD. DNA of the CDR3: TGTGCCACCAGTGATCTTGGCGTGAACACCGGGGAGCTGTTTTTT. Translating it yields CATSDLGVNTGELFF.

The chain uses TRBV11-2 and TRBJ2-7; D is undetermined. CDR1 SGHAT and CDR2 FQNNGV come from the germline V gene. Trimming took off 1 base at V and 0 bases at J, with 7 bases between the two ends. The CDR3 runs to 14 residues. The CDR3 here is CASSLVTSSYEQYF. The DNA of the CDR3 is TGTGCCAGCAGCTTAGTCACCAGCTCCTACGAGCAGTACTTC.

This clonotype was detected many times. The chain combines TRBV29-1 with TRBJ1-5; D might be TRBD1 (6 bases). Germline-derived CDR1 and CDR2 are SQVTM and ANQGSEA. The CDR3 contains 14 residues. Trimming shortened V by 0 bases and J by 7 bases, and 13 bases separated the two germline ends. This chain's CDR3 is CSVEDTGSGQPQHF. The CDR3 DNA sequence: TGCAGCGTTGAAGACACAGGGTCGGGGCAGCCCCAGCATTTT.

This clonotype turned up a few times. The chain has TRBV20-1 and TRBJ2-1; 9 bases are a match to TRBD1. With 5 bases clipped from V and 7 bases from J, the junction kept 12 bases outside the gene matches. The V gene's germline CDR1 is DFQATT and CDR2 SNEGSKA (reference sequence). The CDR3 contains 15 residues. CDR3 DNA: TGCAGTGCTGAGGACAGGGGAAGTATCCGGAATGAGCAGTTCTTC. Translated, it gives CSAEDRGSIRNEQFF.

The chain carries TRBV19 and TRBJ1-5; 8 positions agree with TRBD1. CDR3 length equals 14 residues. Germline loops: CDR1 LNHDA, CDR2 SQIVND (reference sequence). Unmatched junction bases numbered 3, after V lost 5 bases and J lost 3 bases. Here the CDR3 DNA reads TGTGCCAGTAGTTGGACAGGGAACAATCAGCCCCAGCATTTT. Amino acids: CASSWTGNNQPQHF.

This clonotype was counted only a few times. V is TRBV12-3 or TRBV12-4 and J is TRBJ1-6, with D possibly being TRBD1 (6 bases). The CDR3 extends over 15 amino acids. Trimming shortened V by 5 bases and J by 2 bases, and 10 bases separated the two germline ends. In DNA, the CDR3 is TGTGCCAGCAGTCACGACAGGACCTATAATTCACCCCTCCACTTT. It yields the protein CASSHDRTYNSPLHF.

This clonotype was detected a few times. V is TRBV7-9 and J is TRBJ1-2, with D possibly matching TRBD1 (5 bases). There are 14 residues in the CDR3. V dropped 5 bases and J dropped 4 bases, with 14 bases sitting between them. Germline V gene lookup returns CDR1 SEHNR and CDR2 FQNEAQ (reference sequence). The chain's CDR3 is CASSVGAGAYGYTF. The CDR3 nucleotides are TGTGCCAGCAGCGTCGGGGCAGGAGCCTATGGCTACACCTTC.

The chain is built from TRBV3-1 and TRBJ1-2; D might be TRBD1 (5 bases). V dropped 4 bases and J dropped 4 bases, with 13 bases sitting between them. CDR1 LGHDT and CDR2 YNNKEL come from the germline V gene (reference sequence). The CDR3 is 14 residues long. The CDR3 coding sequence is TGTGCCAGCAGCCCGACGGGGGGTCCCTATGGCTACACCTTC. Its translation is CASSPTGGPYGYTF.

This clonotype was counted many times. The genes are TRBV6-5 and TRBJ1-1; D unresolved. The V end was cut by 0 bases, the J end by 1 base, with 3 bases between. Looked up from germline, CDR1 is MNHEY and CDR2 is SVGAGI. The CDR3 consists of 13 residues. The CDR3, as DNA: TGTGCCAGCAGTTACTCATCGAACACTGAAGCTTTCTTT. Residues: CASSYSSNTEAFF.

The chain carries TRBV11-2 and TRBJ2-7; D uncertain. The V end was cut by 5 bases, the J end by 5 bases, with 22 bases between. Germline CDR1 is SGHAT and CDR2 is FQNNGV. The CDR3 is 16 residues long. The DNA of the CDR3 is TGTGCCAGCAGCCAAGCACGGTCCCTAGGCATTCACGAGCAGTACTTC. Translated: CASSQARSLGIHEQYF. The entire variable domain, with the rest obtained from reference TRBV11-2 and TRBJ2-7, is as follows: EAGVAQSPRYKIIEKRQSVAFWCNPISGHATLYWYQQILGQGPKLLIQFQNNGVVDDSQLPKDRFSAERLKGVDSTLKIQPAKLEDSAVYLCASSQARSLGIHEQYFGPGTRLTVT.

The chain combines TRBV3-1 with TRBJ2-7; 7 bases are a match to TRBD1. The CDR3 has 17 residues. Germline V gene sequence: CDR1 LGHDT, CDR2 YNNKEL (reference sequence). The J segment lost 2 bases and the V segment lost 3 bases, leaving 13 bases of the junction unmatched. The CDR3 here is CASSHQTTDRTPYEQYF. The CDR3 DNA is TGTGCCAGCAGCCACCAAACGACGGACAGGACCCCCTACGAGCAGTACTTC.